This T cell receptor (beta chain) was identified in a study of kidney transplant recipient with SARS-CoV-2 infection. This clonotype was seen many times. TCRdb passed the reads through MiXCR, listing each CDR3 protein once. The repertoire holds 200,000 to 250,000 distinct CDR3 sequences, with 25% to 35% as singletons. Source: a blood sample, taken at baseline and between days 110 and 120 from a kidney transplant recipient. The source is a male patient aged 30 to 39 who had COVID-19 and was a kidney transplant recipient. The graft donor may have given rise to some T cells.

The CDR3 DNA sequence: TGTGCCACCAGCAGAGGACCGCATCAGCCCCAGCATTTT. This codes for CATSRGPHQPQHF. The chain employs TRBV15 and TRBJ1-5; D gene unclear. The V gene's germline CDR1 is LNHNV and CDR2 YYDKDF (reference sequence). The V end was cut by 1 base, the J end by 5 bases, with 6 bases between. The CDR3 has 13 residues.